This T cell receptor beta chain appears in the sequencing data of a study of regulatory T cells in long-lasting Graves disease. Study-level points and caveats: Persistent Graves' disease cases displayed lower TCR diversity than newly diagnosed ones. Sampling was limited to peripheral blood rather than thyroid tissue.

This clonotype was seen many times. Its antigen is not identified. Time point indicated: persistent/refractory GD, antithyroid drugs over 5 years with positive TRAb. Construction of the TCR library relied on RNA isolated from PBMCs. HTBI primers from iRepertoire and Arm-PCR of CDR3 regions yielded the TCR beta libraries. Authors' processing steps: Taken together, the samples had fewer than 70 TRBV and 14 TRBJ segments identified. MiXCR, run by TCRdb on the multiplex PCR reads, gives a single entry per CDR3 protein. TCRdb's processing, not the authors', yielded these V and J calls. The sample holds fewer than 400,000 distinct CDR3 sequences, about 20% seen once. The clonotype originates from a female donor with Graves disease. The material sequenced was peripheral blood mononuclear cells (PBMCs), taken when the disease was refractory, from a patient treated with antithyroid drugs.

CDR3 residues: CASTTREVYEQYF. In nucleotides, the CDR3 is TGTGCCAGCACGACGAGGGAGGTCTACGAGCAGTACTTC. The chain has TRBV6-1 and TRBJ2-7; D is possibly TRBD2 (6 bases). The V end lost 7 bases, the J end lost 3 bases, and 13 bases lay between the germline ends. Per the germline V gene, CDR1 is MNHNS and CDR2 is SASEGT. The length of the CDR3 is 13 residues.